This T cell receptor beta chain comes out of a study of blood T cells in healthy people across ages. The CDR3 extends over 14 amino acids. Germline loops: CDR1 MGHRA, CDR2 YSYEKL. V shed 5 bases and J 7 bases; nucleotides not matched to a gene: 7. This clonotype was picked up a small number of times. A second about 7 to 12 cycle PCR used barcoded and J-beta primers. TCRdb recomputed calls from the 5' RACE reads with MiXCR, one row per CDR3 protein. The sample carries about 640,000 distinct CDR3 sequences, 58% recorded once. The sample was blood. This TCR was recovered from a man between 60 and 75 years old in good health. This chain connects TRBV4-1 to TRBJ2-1; TRBD2 agrees at 8 bases. In nucleotides, the CDR3 is TGCGCCAGCAGCGCAGCGGGGGAGGGGAATGAGCAGTTCTTC. Its translation is CASSAAGEGNEQFF.